Given below is one T cell receptor (beta chain) in context. This clonotype was recorded a few times. The antigen it binds to is not known. Per-base qualities were not stored, and no clone one base away is much larger. This sample was included in a study of blood T cells in healthy people across ages (dated by TCRdb to 2014 to 2015). Regarding the research as a whole: In model experiments, roughly one uniquely barcoded TCR beta cDNA molecule per two T cells was captured by template switching. Four age groups were formed from the donors: young (average approximately 15 years), middle-aged (approximately 41), aged (62) and long-lived (82). Using the same blood draw, the study looked at two additional independent replicas of 1 million unique cDNA reads for two donors, one aged 18 to 30 and the other aged 80 or older. To avoid experimental bias, donors of different ages were spread randomly across the sequencing lanes. The study measured age-related changes in TCR beta repertoire diversity using deep sequencing normalized with unique cDNA molecular identifiers.

Overall study outcomes, separate from this receptor: Compared with the aged group, the long-lived group had more naive CD4+ T cells, fewer expanded clones and increased TCR diversity, a pattern suggesting age selection. Estimates of total diversity based on one million sequenced T cells were regarded as lower bounds and as underestimates. The CMV infection status of donors was not known, potentially confounding age-related changes in expanded clonotypes. Conclusive comparison of naive and antigen-experienced compartments was prevented by the profiling of bulk unsorted PBMCs. As age increased, observed TCR beta diversity per million T cells dropped in a roughly linear way, and a significant reduction was already evident by age 40. The percentage of naive T cells measured by flow cytometry correlated strongly with observed TCR beta diversity.

Including cysteine and phenylalanine, the CDR3 has 14 amino acids. Only the CDR3 DNA stays, 42 bases, in frame from base 1. Relative to germline, V is 2 bases shorter and J is 6 bases shorter, with 14 bases between their ends. The roughly 37 donors, aged about 6 to 95 years, were systemically healthy Caucasian individuals from Russia. Each donor gave roughly 9 milliliters of peripheral blood, drawn into EDTA-treated Vacutainer tubes. PBMCs were isolated by Ficoll-Paque density-gradient centrifugation, with at least 6 million obtained per sample. Total RNA, at least 5 micrograms per sample, was extracted from PBMCs with Trizol reagent. For every donor, flow cytometry on a PBMC aliquot measured the percentage of naive CD45RAhigh/CD27high T cells. Receptors were amplified or captured by 5' RACE. Sequencing used an Illumina HiSeq 2500. A second PCR of roughly 6 to 11 cycles was run with a J-beta primer mix and a sample-barcoded 5' primer. A unique molecular identifier was introduced onto each TCR beta cDNA molecule by a template-switch 5' adaptor carrying 12 random nucleotides. At least 2.5 million CDR3-containing paired-end reads were obtained from each sample. The Mint cDNA synthesis kit, primed by a TRBC-specific oligonucleotide, was used to synthesize first-strand cDNA from all RNA. Following uracil-DNA glycosylase treatment, a first 18-cycle PCR with universal primers M1SS and BC2_uni_R was performed on all cDNA. Regarding the original processing steps: Normalization of each sample was performed by random selection of 1 million high-quality reads, each carrying a distinct molecular identifier. Instead of being binned into consensus sequences, reads that shared molecular identifiers were thrown out. MiTCR, with a Q25 quality threshold and the strictest error-elimination algorithm, was used for CDR3 identification, clonotype clustering and error correction. A nonparametric unseen species model with Euler transformation was used to estimate lower-bound total TCR beta diversity. TCRdb reworked the public reads: Q25 trimming with fastp, MiXCR clone assembly, productive beta chains retained. Every entry covers one CDR3 protein and lists the most common genes and DNA from its rows. The V and J calls were determined by TCRdb, not by the authors. The sample has roughly 1,800,000 distinct CDR3 sequences on record, roughly 50% of them singletons. Less than 2.5% of the sample comes from the top ten.

Material: blood. This receptor was obtained from a woman in her thirties or forties in good health. The rearrangement joined TRBV12-3 or TRBV12-4 to TRBJ2-7; TRBD2 is possibly the D segment (5 matching bases). The nucleotide sequence reads as follows: TGTGCCAGCAGTTTACGGCCCGGGATCGGCGAGCAGTACTTC. Translated, this is CASSLRPGIGEQYF.